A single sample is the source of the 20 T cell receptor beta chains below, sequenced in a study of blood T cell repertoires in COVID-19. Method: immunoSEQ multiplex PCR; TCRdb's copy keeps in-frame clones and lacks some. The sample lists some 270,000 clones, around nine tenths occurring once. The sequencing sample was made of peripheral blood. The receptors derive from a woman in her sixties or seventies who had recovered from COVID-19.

CDR3 DNA: TGTGCCAGCAGCTTTCGGGTCAATCAGCCCCAGCATTTT. Its translation: CASSFRVNQPQHF. The rearrangement links TRBV7-8 to TRBJ1-5; D remains unclear. Trimming stripped 3 bases from V and 3 bases from J, with 6 bases between. The CDR3 loop spans 13 amino acids. Germline values: CDR1 SGHVS, CDR2 FQNEAQ.

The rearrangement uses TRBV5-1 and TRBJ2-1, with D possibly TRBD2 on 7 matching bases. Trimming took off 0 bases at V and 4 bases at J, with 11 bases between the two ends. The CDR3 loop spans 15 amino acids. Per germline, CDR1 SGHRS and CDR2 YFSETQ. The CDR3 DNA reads TGCGCCAGCAGCTTGGTCGGGGGGCGATACAATGAGCAGTTCTTC. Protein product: CASSLVGGRYNEQFF.

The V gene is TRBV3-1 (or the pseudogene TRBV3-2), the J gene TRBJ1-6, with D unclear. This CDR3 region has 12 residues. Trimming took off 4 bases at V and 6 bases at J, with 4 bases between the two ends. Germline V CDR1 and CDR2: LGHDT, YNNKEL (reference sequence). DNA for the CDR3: TGTGCCAGCAGCCTGGCTAATTCACCCCTCCACTTT. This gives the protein CASSLANSPLHF.

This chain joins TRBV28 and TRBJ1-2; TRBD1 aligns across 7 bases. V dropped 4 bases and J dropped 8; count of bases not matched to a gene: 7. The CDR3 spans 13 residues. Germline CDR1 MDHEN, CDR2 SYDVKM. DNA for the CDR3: TGTGCCAGCAGTTATACAGGGGATCTGGGCTACACCTTC. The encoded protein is CASSYTGDLGYTF.

Here the CDR3 DNA reads TGTGCCTCGGGGGTAAATGAGCAGTTCTTC. Translation: CASGVNEQFF. The rearrangement links TRBV12-3 or TRBV12-4 to TRBJ2-1, with D perhaps TRBD2 (6 bases). V lost 11 bases and J lost 7, with 9 bases in between. CDR3 length equals 10 residues.

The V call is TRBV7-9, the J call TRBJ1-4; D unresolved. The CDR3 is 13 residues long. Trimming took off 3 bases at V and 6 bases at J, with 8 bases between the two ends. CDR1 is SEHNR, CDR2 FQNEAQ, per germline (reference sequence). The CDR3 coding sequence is TGTGCCAGCAGCTTCTCCGGAGATGAAAAACTGTTTTTT. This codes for CASSFSGDEKLFF. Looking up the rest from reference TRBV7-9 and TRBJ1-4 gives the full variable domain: DTGVSQNPRHKITKRGQNVTFRCDPISEHNRLYWYRQTLGQGPEFLTYFQNEAQLEKSRLLSDRFSAERPKGSFSTLEIQRTEQGDSAMYLCASSFSGDEKLFFGSGTQLSVL.

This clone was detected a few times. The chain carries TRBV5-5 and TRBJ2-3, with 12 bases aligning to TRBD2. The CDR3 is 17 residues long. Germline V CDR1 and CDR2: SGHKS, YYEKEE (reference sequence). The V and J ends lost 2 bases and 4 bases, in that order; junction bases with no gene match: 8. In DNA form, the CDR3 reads TGTGCCAGCAGCTTTACCGTGACTAGCGGGGGCCCAGATACGCAGTATTTT. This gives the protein CASSFTVTSGGPDTQYF.

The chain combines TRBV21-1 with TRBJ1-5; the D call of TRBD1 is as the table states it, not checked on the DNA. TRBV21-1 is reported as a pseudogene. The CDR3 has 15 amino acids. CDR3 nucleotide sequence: TGTGCCAGCAGCAAAGGGTGGGACAAAGATCAGCCCCAGCATTTT. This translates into CASSKGWDKDQPQHF.

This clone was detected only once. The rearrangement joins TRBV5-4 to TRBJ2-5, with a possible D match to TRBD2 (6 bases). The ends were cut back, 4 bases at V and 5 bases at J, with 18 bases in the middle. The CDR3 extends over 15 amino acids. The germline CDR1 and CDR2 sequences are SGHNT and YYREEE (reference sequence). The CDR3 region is CASSDTRGKSETQYF. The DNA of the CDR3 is TGTGCCAGCAGCGATACCCGGGGGAAGTCGGAGACCCAGTACTTC.

The CDR3 spells CASSRDRSAYEQYF. The CDR3 DNA is TGTGCCAGTAGCCGGGACAGGTCCGCCTACGAGCAGTACTTC. The chain recombines TRBV19 with TRBJ2-7; TRBD1 aligns across 8 bases. Germline V CDR1 and CDR2: LNHDA, SQIVND (reference sequence). The V gene end was trimmed by 6 bases and the J gene end by 2 bases; junction bases not matched to a gene: 6. The CDR3 spans 14 residues.

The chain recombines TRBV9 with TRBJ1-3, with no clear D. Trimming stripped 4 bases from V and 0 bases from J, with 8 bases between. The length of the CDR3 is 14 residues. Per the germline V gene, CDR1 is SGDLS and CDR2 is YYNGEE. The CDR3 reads CASSLGGSGNTIYF. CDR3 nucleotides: TGTGCCAGCAGCCTCGGTGGCTCTGGAAACACCATATATTTT.

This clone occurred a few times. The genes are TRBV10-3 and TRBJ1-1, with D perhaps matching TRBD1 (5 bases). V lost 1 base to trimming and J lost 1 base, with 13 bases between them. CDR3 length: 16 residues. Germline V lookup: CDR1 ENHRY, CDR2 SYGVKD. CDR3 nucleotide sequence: TGTGCCATCAGTGAGTGGACACCTTTATCGAACACTGAAGCTTTCTTT. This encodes CAISEWTPLSNTEAFF.

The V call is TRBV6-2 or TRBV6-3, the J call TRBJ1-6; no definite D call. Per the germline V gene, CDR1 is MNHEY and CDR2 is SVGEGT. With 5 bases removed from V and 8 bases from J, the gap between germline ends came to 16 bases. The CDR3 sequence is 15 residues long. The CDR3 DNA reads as TGTGCCAGCAGTAAACGGGGTTCGTGGGATTCACCCCTCCACTTT. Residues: CASSKRGSWDSPLHF.

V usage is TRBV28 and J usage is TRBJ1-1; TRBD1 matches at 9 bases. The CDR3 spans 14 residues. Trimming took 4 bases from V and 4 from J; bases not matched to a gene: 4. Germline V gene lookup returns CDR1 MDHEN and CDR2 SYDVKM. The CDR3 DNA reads TGTGCCAGCAGTTCCGGGACAGGGTTCACTGAAGCTTTCTTT. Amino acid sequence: CASSSGTGFTEAFF.

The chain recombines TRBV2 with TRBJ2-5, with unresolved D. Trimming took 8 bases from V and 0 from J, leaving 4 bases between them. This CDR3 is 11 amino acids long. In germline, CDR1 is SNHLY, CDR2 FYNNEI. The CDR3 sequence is CASDYQETQYF. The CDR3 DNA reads TGTGCCAGCGACTACCAAGAGACCCAGTACTTC.

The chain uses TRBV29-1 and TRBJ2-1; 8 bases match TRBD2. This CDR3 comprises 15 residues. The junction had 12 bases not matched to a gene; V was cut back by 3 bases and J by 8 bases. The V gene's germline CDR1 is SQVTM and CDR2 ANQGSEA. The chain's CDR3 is CSVDVRALGGDEQFF. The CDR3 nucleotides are TGCAGCGTTGATGTGCGGGCTCTCGGGGGGGATGAGCAGTTCTTC.

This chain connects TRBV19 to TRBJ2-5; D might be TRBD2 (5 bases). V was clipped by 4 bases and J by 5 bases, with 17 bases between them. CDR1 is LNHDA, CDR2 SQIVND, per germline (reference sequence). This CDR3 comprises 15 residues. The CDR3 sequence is CASSTSGGSGETQYF. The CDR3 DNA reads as TGTGCCAGTAGTACCTCGGGTGGGAGTGGGGAGACCCAGTACTTC.

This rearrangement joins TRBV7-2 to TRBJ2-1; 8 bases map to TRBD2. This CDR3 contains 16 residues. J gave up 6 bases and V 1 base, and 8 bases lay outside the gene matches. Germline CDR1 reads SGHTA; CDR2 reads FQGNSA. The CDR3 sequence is CASSLEAGGAGNEQFF. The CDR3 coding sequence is TGTGCCAGCAGCTTAGAAGCCGGGGGGGCAGGCAATGAGCAGTTCTTC.

CDR3 sequence reads: CATNRDRVTDTQYF. The CDR3 DNA sequence: TGTGCCACGAACCGGGACAGGGTAACAGATACGCAGTATTTT. V usage is TRBV15 and J usage is TRBJ2-3; 9 bases are shared with TRBD1. The CDR3 is made up of 14 amino acids. The germline CDR1 and CDR2 sequences are LNHNV and YYDKDF (reference sequence). After removal of 9 bases from V and 3 bases from J, the junction contained 7 bases not matched to a gene.

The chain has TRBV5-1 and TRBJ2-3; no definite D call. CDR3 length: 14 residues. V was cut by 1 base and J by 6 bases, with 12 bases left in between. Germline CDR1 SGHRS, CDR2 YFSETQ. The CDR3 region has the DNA TGCGCCAGCAGCTTGATTGAATGGGCGGATACGCAGTATTTT. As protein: CASSLIEWADTQYF.